The 24 T cell receptor beta chains reported below all come from one sample, sequenced in a study of blood T cell repertoires in COVID-19. Clones were read by immunoSEQ multiplex PCR, and TCRdb kept only the in-frame ones, dropping some. In the table there are under 300,000 clones, roughly nine tenths of which are singletons. Sequenced: PBMCs or T cells enriched from blood (not recorded which). Receptors were obtained from a human donor in a cohort exposed to, infected with or recovered from COVID-19 (not recorded which). The donor label of this sample is uncertain.

This clone was counted once. The CDR3 here is CASSSRDRGRQETQYF. In DNA form, the CDR3 reads TGTGCCAGCAGCTCCCGGGACAGGGGGCGACAAGAGACCCAGTACTTC. The rearrangement uses TRBV7-8 and TRBJ2-5; TRBD1 matches 12 bases. The CDR3 sequence is 16 residues long. The V gene's germline CDR1 is SGHVS and CDR2 FQNEAQ. After removal of 4 bases from V and 2 bases from J, the junction contained 5 bases not matched to a gene.

The V call is TRBV6-4, the J call TRBJ1-1; 7 positions match TRBD1. V was pared by 8 bases and J by 0 bases, with 9 bases of the junction left unmatched. This CDR3 has 15 residues. Germline CDR1 is MRHNA and CDR2 is SNTAGT. The CDR3 protein is CASRLGTAMNTEAFF. CDR3 bases: TGTGCCAGCCGACTTGGGACAGCGATGAACACTGAAGCTTTCTTT.

The chain carries TRBV4-1 and TRBJ1-2, with unresolved D. Trimming shortened V by 0 bases and J by 6 bases, and 14 bases separated the two germline ends. The CDR3 contains 15 residues. Germline V gene lookup returns CDR1 MGHRA and CDR2 YSYEKL. The DNA of the CDR3 is TGCGCCAGCAGCCAAGAGCGGACTATTACGAATGGCTACACCTTC. Encoded protein: CASSQERTITNGYTF.

The V and J genes are TRBV7-2 and TRBJ2-1, with 8 nucleotides matching TRBD2. CDR3 size: 14 residues. With 2 bases clipped from V and 7 bases from J, the junction kept 4 bases outside the gene matches. In germline, CDR1 is SGHTA, CDR2 FQGNSA. The CDR3: CASSLTPGGNEQFF. The CDR3 coding sequence is TGTGCCAGCAGCTTAACCCCGGGGGGGAATGAGCAGTTCTTC.

The chain carries TRBV4-1 and TRBJ1-5, with D hard to call. The V and J ends lost 1 base and 2 bases respectively, with 15 bases between them. CDR1 is MGHRA and CDR2 is YSYEKL in the germline V gene. The CDR3 has 17 residues. CDR3 region: CASSQVVYRGGNQPQHF. CDR3 in DNA: TGCGCCAGCAGCCAAGTAGTTTACCGCGGGGGCAATCAGCCCCAGCATTTT.

CDR3 in amino acids: CAISLDRGRTDEQFF. In DNA, the CDR3 is TGTGCCATCAGCCTCGACAGGGGGAGAACTGATGAGCAGTTCTTC. The chain combines TRBV10-3 with TRBJ2-1; 9 bases fit TRBD1. V shed 6 bases, J shed 8 bases, and the junction held 11 bases outside the gene matches. CDR3 length equals 15 residues. The V gene's germline CDR1 is ENHRY and CDR2 SYGVKD.

The chain employs TRBV7-9 and TRBJ2-7, with 7 bases fitting TRBD1. The CDR3 has 14 amino acids. Trimming cost V 5 bases and J 3 bases; bases outside gene matches: 7. The germline CDR1 and CDR2 sequences are SEHNR and FQNEAQ (reference sequence). The CDR3 here is CASSPGGQLYEQYF. The CDR3 DNA sequence: TGTGCCAGCAGCCCTGGGGGACAGCTCTACGAGCAGTACTTC.

The chain combines TRBV2 with TRBJ2-3, with 8 bases lining up with TRBD2. V dropped 1 base and J dropped 4; count of bases not matched to a gene: 4. Per the germline V gene, CDR1 is SNHLY and CDR2 is FYNNEI. CDR3 size: 15 residues. In nucleotides, the CDR3 is TGTGCCAGCAGTGAAGGCGGGGGGCCTCCAGATACGCAGTATTTT. This codes for CASSEGGGPPDTQYF. Full variable domain (missing parts from reference TRBV2 and TRBJ2-3): EPEVTQTPSHQVTQMGQEVILRCVPISNHLYFYWYRQILGQKVEFLVSFYNNEISEKSEIFDDQFSVERPDGSNFTLKIRSTKLEDSAMYFCASSEGGGPPDTQYFGPGTRLTVL.

The V and J genes are TRBV12-1 and TRBJ1-5; whether TRBD1, the table's D call, matches the DNA was not checked. TRBV12-1 is noted as a pseudogene. The CDR3 length is 15 residues. The CDR3 DNA is TGTGCCCCGAGAACCTGGGGGCGAGTCAATCAGCCCCAGCATTTT. Its translation is CAPRTWGRVNQPQHF.

The chain uses TRBV7-3 and TRBJ1-2; 10 nucleotides align to TRBD1. This CDR3 region has 17 residues. Germline-derived CDR1 and CDR2 are SGHTA and FQGTGA. The V gene end was trimmed by 5 bases and the J gene end by 6 bases; junction bases not matched to a gene: 15. The CDR3 is CASSQGTGELPLDGYTF. The CDR3 coding sequence is TGTGCCAGCAGCCAAGGGACAGGGGAACTCCCACTGGATGGCTACACCTTC. Based on the CDR3 plus reference TRBV7-3 and TRBJ1-2, the full variable domain is GAGVSQTPSNKVTEKGKYVELRCDPISGHTALYWYRQSLGQGPEFLIYFQGTGAADDSGLPNDRFFAVRPEGSVSTLKIQRTERGDSAVYLCASSQGTGELPLDGYTFGSGTRLTVV.

The V gene is TRBV9, the J gene TRBJ2-3; 7 nucleotides match TRBD2. Unmatched junction bases numbered 5, after V lost 0 bases and J lost 7 bases. Germline CDR1 is SGDLS and CDR2 is YYNGEE. This CDR3 has 14 residues. The CDR3 nucleotides read TGTGCCAGCAGCGTAGGACTAGCAAGCAATACGCAGTATTTT. Protein product: CASSVGLASNTQYF.

This clone appeared a few times. The V call is TRBV5-6, the J call TRBJ1-5, with 7 bases lining up with TRBD1. This CDR3 contains 18 residues. J lost 1 base, V lost 10 bases, and 20 bases had no gene match. CDR1 and CDR2 (germline): SGHDT, YYEEEE. The CDR3 here is CAPSLNSWTGDSNQPQHF. CDR3 DNA: TGTGCCCCCAGCTTGAATTCATGGACAGGAGACAGCAATCAGCCCCAGCATTTT. Together with reference TRBV5-6 and TRBJ1-5, the CDR3 gives the full variable domain: DAGVTQSPTHLIKTRGQQVTLRCSPKSGHDTVSWYQQALGQGPQFIFQYYEEEERQRGNFPDRFSGHQFPNYSSELNVNALLLGDSALYLCAPSLNSWTGDSNQPQHFGDGTRLSIL.

This chain uses TRBV7-9 with TRBJ2-1, with a weak D call TRBD2 (6 bases). The V gene's germline CDR1 is SEHNR and CDR2 FQNEAQ (reference sequence). The CDR3 runs 14 residues. The V end was cut by 5 bases, the J end by 6 bases, with 14 bases between. In DNA form, the CDR3 reads TGTGCCAGCAGCCCAGCGGGCCAGTTCAATGAGCAGTTCTTC. This gives the protein CASSPAGQFNEQFF.

The chain has TRBV27 and TRBJ1-6, with D hard to call. Trimming left V 2 bases short and J 4 bases short, with 6 bases between. The germline CDR1 and CDR2 sequences are MNHEY and SMNVEV (reference sequence). This CDR3 has 14 amino acids. CDR3 DNA sequence: TGTGCCAGCAGTTTAAGAGGGTATAATTCACCCCTCCACTTT. Translating it yields CASSLRGYNSPLHF.

The genes are TRBV2 and TRBJ2-7; 11 positions match TRBD1. This CDR3 contains 15 residues. Trimming at V came to 4 bases and at J to 4 bases, leaving 6 bases not matched to a gene. Germline V gene data show CDR1 as SNHLY and CDR2 as FYNNEI. The CDR3 region has the DNA TGTGCCAGCAGTGGTAGCGGACAGGGGGCGTACGAGCAGTACTTC. Residues: CASSGSGQGAYEQYF.

The chain uses TRBV3-1 (or the pseudogene TRBV3-2) and TRBJ2-7; TRBD2 is a possible D gene (7 bases). V lost 2 bases, J lost 1 base, and 15 bases lay in between. Germline-derived CDR1 and CDR2 are LGHDT and YNNKEL (reference sequence). The length of the CDR3 is 16 residues. CDR3 bases: TGTGCCAGCAGCCAACTCGGCGGGGGCAGGTCCTACGAGCAGTACTTC. Its protein product is CASSQLGGGRSYEQYF.

The gene calls are TRBV4-1 and TRBJ2-5, with TRBD2 matching over 9 bases. The CDR3 loop spans 13 amino acids. Germline lookup yields CDR1 MGHRA and CDR2 YSYEKL. V dropped 2 bases and J dropped 5; count of bases not matched to a gene: 0. The CDR3 sequence: CASSQLAGETQYF. In DNA, the CDR3 is TGCGCCAGCAGCCAACTAGCGGGGGAGACCCAGTACTTC.

This sequence joins TRBV27 and TRBJ1-2; maybe TRBD1 (5 bases). Deletions cut 6 bases from V and 4 bases from J, with 21 bases between. From germline, CDR1 is MNHEY and CDR2 SMNVEV (reference sequence). The CDR3 is 16 amino acids. The CDR3 region has the DNA TGTGCCAGCAGCCGTAACACTAATTCGGGGGTCTATGGCTACACCTTC. It specifies CASSRNTNSGVYGYTF.

J is TRBJ2-4 and V is TRBV7-3, with D unresolved. The CDR3 extends over 15 amino acids. Germline V gene lookup returns CDR1 SGHTA and CDR2 FQGTGA. V lost 3 bases and J lost 3, with 12 bases in between. In DNA, the CDR3 is TGTGCCAGCAGCTTCTGGCGAGGAAGCAAAAACATTCAGTACTTC. Protein product: CASSFWRGSKNIQYF.

This chain links TRBV5-6 with TRBJ1-2; the match to TRBD1 covers 10 bases. This CDR3 is built from 15 residues. Losses at the gene ends were 4 bases for V and 3 bases for J; bases not matched to a gene: 6. CDR1 and CDR2 (germline): SGHDT, YYEEEE. For the CDR3, the DNA is TGTGCCAGCAGCCAGGGACAGGGGAAAGACTATGGCTACACCTTC. It specifies CASSQGQGKDYGYTF.

The rearrangement uses TRBV14 and TRBJ2-7; D is possibly TRBD1 (5 bases). The CDR3 is 14 residues long. Trimming pared 1 base from V and 4 bases from J, leaving 11 bases between. Germline-derived CDR1 and CDR2 are SGHDN and FVKESK. CDR3 nucleotide sequence: TGTGCCAGCAGCCAAGGGGGCGAAGGTTACGAGCAGTACTTC. Translated: CASSQGGEGYEQYF.

V is TRBV14 and J is TRBJ1-6, with D possibly being TRBD1 (5 bases). This CDR3 comprises 14 residues. Trimming took 1 base from V and 7 from J, leaving 8 bases between them. CDR1 is SGHDN and CDR2 is FVKESK in the germline V gene. The CDR3 protein is CASSQAGFNSPLHF. The CDR3 DNA reads as TGTGCCAGCAGCCAAGCAGGGTTCAATTCACCCCTCCACTTT.

The J gene is TRBJ2-4, the V gene TRBV27; 9 bases map to TRBD2. With V trimmed by 5 bases and J by 4 bases, 9 bases remained unmatched. Looked up from germline, CDR1 is MNHEY and CDR2 is SMNVEV (reference sequence). CDR3 length: 16 amino acids. CDR3 amino acids: CASSPFGAGGKNIQYF. CDR3 in DNA: TGTGCCAGCAGTCCCTTTGGAGCGGGGGGAAAAAACATTCAGTACTTC.

This chain uses TRBV19 with TRBJ1-2; 8 bases line up with TRBD1. Germline CDR1 is LNHDA and CDR2 is SQIVND (reference sequence). Trimming at V came to 4 bases and at J to 5 bases, leaving 18 bases not matched to a gene. The CDR3 length is 18 residues. In nucleotides, the CDR3 is TGTGCCAGTAGTACCCAATCCAGGGGGCGCTTTCCATTGTATGGCTACACCTTC. This codes for CASSTQSRGRFPLYGYTF.